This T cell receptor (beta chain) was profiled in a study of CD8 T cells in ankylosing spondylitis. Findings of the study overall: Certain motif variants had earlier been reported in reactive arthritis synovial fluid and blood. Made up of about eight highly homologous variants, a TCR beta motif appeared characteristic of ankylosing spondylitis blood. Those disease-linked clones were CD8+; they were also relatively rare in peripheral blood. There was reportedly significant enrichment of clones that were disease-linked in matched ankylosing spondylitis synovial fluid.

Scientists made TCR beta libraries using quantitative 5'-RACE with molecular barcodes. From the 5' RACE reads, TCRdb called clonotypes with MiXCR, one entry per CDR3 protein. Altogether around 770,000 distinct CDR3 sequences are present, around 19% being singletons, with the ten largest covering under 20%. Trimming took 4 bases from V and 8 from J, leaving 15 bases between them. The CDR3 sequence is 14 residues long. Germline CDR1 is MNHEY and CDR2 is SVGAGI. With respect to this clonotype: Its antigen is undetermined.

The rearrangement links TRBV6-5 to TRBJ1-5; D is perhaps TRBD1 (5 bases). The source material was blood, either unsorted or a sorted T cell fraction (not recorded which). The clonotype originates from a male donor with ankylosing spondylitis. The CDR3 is CASSFGAGTEPQHF. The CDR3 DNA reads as TGTGCCAGCAGTTTCGGGGCAGGGACGGAGCCCCAGCATTTT.